This entry lists 30 T cell receptor beta chains sequenced from one sample in a study of Ad26.COV2.S vaccination and SARS-CoV-2 variants. Repertoires were generated with immunoSEQ multiplex PCR, while TCRdb's copy carries only in-frame clones and drops some. This repertoire shows 350,000 to 450,000 clones, just over 90% found once; its top ten account for around 4.2%. The specimen was peripheral blood, collected after recovery from COVID-19. The receptors derive from a human donor who had recovered from COVID-19.

The chain has TRBV7-6 and TRBJ1-6, with no clear D. Germline CDR1 is SGHVS and CDR2 is FNYEAQ. The CDR3 extends over 15 amino acids. Trimming left V 5 bases short and J 9 bases short, with 17 bases between. CDR3 residues: CASSEMGSWRSPLHF. The DNA for the CDR3 is TGTGCCAGCAGCGAGATGGGTTCCTGGCGTTCACCCCTCCACTTT. Together with reference TRBV7-6 and TRBJ1-6, the CDR3 gives the full variable domain: GAGVSQSPRYKVTKRGQDVALRCDPISGHVSLYWYRQALGQGPEFLTYFNYEAQQDKSGLPNDRFSAERPEGSISTLTIQRTEQRDSAMYRCASSEMGSWRSPLHFGNGTRLTVT.

The chain is built from TRBV7-9 and TRBJ1-4, with unresolved D. Germline CDR1 SEHNR, CDR2 FQNEAQ (reference sequence). This CDR3 comprises 14 residues. V shed 5 bases and J shed 0 bases, with 7 bases lying between them. The CDR3 reads CASSPRATNEKLFF. The CDR3 nucleotides read TGTGCCAGCAGCCCACGCGCAACTAATGAAAAACTGTTTTTT.

This clone was recorded a few times. The chain couples TRBV6-5 to TRBJ1-2, with 7 bases that match TRBD1. The CDR3 sequence is 13 residues long. Germline trimming cut 6 bases from V and 7 bases from J; bases unmatched to any gene: 8. Germline CDR1 and CDR2: MNHEY and SVGAGI. The CDR3 spells CASRGRSGGGYTF. Written as DNA, the CDR3 is TGTGCCAGCAGAGGGAGATCAGGGGGTGGCTACACCTTC.

This chain links TRBV9 with TRBJ2-5; 8 nucleotides match TRBD1. CDR3 length: 18 amino acids. The V and J ends lost 3 bases and 1 base, in that order; junction bases with no gene match: 14. From germline, CDR1 is SGDLS and CDR2 YYNGEE. The CDR3 sequence: CASSERTSHTGGQETQYF. The CDR3 nucleotides are TGTGCCAGCAGCGAGCGTACCTCACATACAGGGGGCCAAGAGACCCAGTACTTC.

The genes are TRBV7-8 and TRBJ1-4; D remains ambiguous. V lost 5 bases, J lost 5 bases, and 15 bases lay in between. CDR1 SGHVS and CDR2 FQNEAQ come from the germline V gene. CDR3 size: 15 residues. The CDR3 region has the DNA TGTGCCAGCAGCCCTCTATCGGGTGAAAATGAAAAACTGTTTTTT. Translating gives CASSPLSGENEKLFF.

The chain is built from TRBV6-5 and TRBJ1-2; D is uncertain. CDR1 is MNHEY, CDR2 SVGAGI, per germline. This CDR3 has 13 amino acids. V dropped 5 bases and J dropped 2 bases, with 9 bases sitting between them. In DNA form, the CDR3 reads TGTGCCAGCAGTCCGAAAGGGAACTATGGCTACACCTTC. Translating gives CASSPKGNYGYTF.

Only one count was recorded for this clone. This sequence joins TRBV9 and TRBJ2-1; tentatively, D is TRBD2 (5 bases). Germline V lookup: CDR1 SGDLS, CDR2 YYNGEE. CDR3 size: 14 residues. The V end lost 0 bases, the J end lost 6 bases, and 10 bases lay between the germline ends. CDR3 in amino acids: CASSVEPSSNEQFF. In DNA form, the CDR3 reads TGTGCCAGCAGCGTAGAGCCTAGCTCCAATGAGCAGTTCTTC. Complete variable domain (other parts from reference TRBV9 and TRBJ2-1): DSGVTQTPKHLITATGQRVTLRCSPRSGDLSVYWYQQSLDQGLQFLIQYYNGEERAKGNILERFSAQQFPDLHSELNLSSLELGDSALYFCASSVEPSSNEQFFGPGTRLTVL.

This chain uses TRBV19 with TRBJ2-7; 8 positions match TRBD2. With V trimmed by 5 bases and J by 12 bases, 9 bases remained unmatched. The CDR3 length is 12 residues. The germline V gene encodes CDR1 LNHDA and CDR2 SQIVND (reference sequence). The CDR3 DNA follows: TGTGCCAGTAGTGCCAACGGGGGGGTGGCGTACTTC. Protein product: CASSANGGVAYF.

V gene TRBV2 combines with J gene TRBJ1-4, with TRBD1 matching 8 bases. Trimming took 7 bases from V and 6 from J; bases not matched to a gene: 7. The CDR3 sequence is 14 residues long. Germline V gene lookup returns CDR1 SNHLY and CDR2 FYNNEI. CDR3 residues: CASTQQQGDEKLFF. CDR3 in DNA: TGTGCCAGCACCCAACAACAGGGGGATGAAAAACTGTTTTTT.

The CDR3 protein is CSGQGPGAFF. In DNA, the CDR3 is TGCAGTGGCCAGGGACCGGGAGCTTTCTTT. The chain is built from TRBV20-1 and TRBJ1-1, with a tentative D call TRBD1 (5 bases). V lost 7 bases, J lost 10 bases, and 13 bases lay in between. The CDR3 contains 10 residues. CDR1 DFQATT and CDR2 SNEGSKA come from the germline V gene (reference sequence).

V usage is TRBV9 and J usage is TRBJ2-2; 8 nucleotides line up with TRBD2. With V trimmed by 4 bases and J by 5 bases, 7 bases remained unmatched. The CDR3 has 15 amino acids. Germline V gene sequence: CDR1 SGDLS, CDR2 YYNGEE. The CDR3 here is CASSHGGDLTGELFF. CDR3 sequence (DNA): TGTGCCAGCAGCCACGGGGGGGACCTAACCGGGGAGCTGTTTTTT.

The rearrangement joins TRBV6-1 to TRBJ2-5; D is possibly TRBD2 (6 bases). Deletions cut 0 bases from V and 6 bases from J, with 14 bases between. Germline CDR1 MNHNS, CDR2 SASEGT. There are 15 residues in the CDR3. CDR3 bases: TGTGCCAGCAGTGAAGCCCTAGCGCTGTCGAAGACCCAGTACTTC. Translating gives CASSEALALSKTQYF.

The chain is built from TRBV4-1 and TRBJ2-1; 14 bases fit TRBD2. V was clipped by 3 bases and J by 0 bases; unmatched bases: 13. This CDR3 comprises 21 residues. The V gene's germline CDR1 is MGHRA and CDR2 YSYEKL. The CDR3 DNA sequence: TGCGCCAGCAGCCATGGCGGGGGGACTAGCGGGGGCCGGAGCTCCTACAATGAGCAGTTCTTC. This sequence encodes CASSHGGGTSGGRSSYNEQFF.

The rearrangement links TRBV5-1 to TRBJ1-4; D remains ambiguous. Trimming pared 4 bases from V and 2 bases from J, leaving 9 bases between. Germline loops: CDR1 SGHRS, CDR2 YFSETQ. This CDR3 comprises 14 residues. The CDR3 sequence is CASSGTVTNEKLFF. In DNA, the CDR3 is TGCGCCAGCAGCGGAACAGTGACTAATGAAAAACTGTTTTTT.

CDR3 sequence reads: CASSLGAGDYGYTF. CDR3 DNA sequence: TGTGCCAGCAGTTTAGGAGCCGGGGATTATGGCTACACCTTC. The chain uses TRBV27 and TRBJ1-2; D is uncertain. Trimming took 2 bases from V and 5 from J, leaving 12 bases between them. Germline lookup yields CDR1 MNHEY and CDR2 SMNVEV (reference sequence). The CDR3 runs 14 residues.

This clone was counted only a few times. The genes are TRBV5-4 and TRBJ1-5, with D hard to call. The V gene's germline CDR1 is SGHNT and CDR2 YYREEE (reference sequence). The CDR3 has 14 residues. V was clipped by 0 bases and J by 5 bases, with 9 bases between them. The CDR3 region is CASSLGGLDQPQHF. The CDR3, as DNA: TGTGCCAGCAGCTTGGGCGGGTTGGATCAGCCCCAGCATTTT.

This chain joins TRBV3-1 (or the pseudogene TRBV3-2) and TRBJ1-2, with unresolved D. The germline V gene encodes CDR1 LGHDT and CDR2 YNNKEL (reference sequence). Trimming stripped 0 bases from V and 4 bases from J, with 12 bases between. The CDR3 runs 15 residues. The CDR3 nucleotides read TGTGCCAGCAGCCAAGAAGTGGCTTCCTCCTATGGCTACACCTTC. Translating it yields CASSQEVASSYGYTF.

V and J are TRBV2 and TRBJ1-2, with no clear D. The CDR3 has 11 amino acids. The V and J ends lost 8 bases and 4 bases respectively, with 8 bases between them. Germline-derived CDR1 and CDR2 are SNHLY and FYNNEI. The CDR3 sequence: CASLDLYGYTF. The CDR3 bases are TGTGCCAGCCTGGATCTCTATGGCTACACCTTC.

The chain is built from TRBV11-2 and TRBJ2-3; no definite D call. The germline V and J ends were trimmed by 2 bases and 2 bases, with 5 bases remaining between them. Germline V lookup: CDR1 SGHAT, CDR2 FQNNGV. CDR3 length: 13 amino acids. CDR3 coding DNA: TGTGCCAGCAGCTTAATCTACACAGATACGCAGTATTTT. Amino acids: CASSLIYTDTQYF.

This CDR3 reads CASSLWGEGTQYF. DNA for the CDR3: TGTGCCTCCTCTCTGTGGGGGGAGGGTACGCAGTATTTT. The chain carries TRBV9 and TRBJ2-3, with TRBD2 matching 7 bases. Trimming took 10 bases from V and 8 from J; bases not matched to a gene: 13. Germline CDR1 and CDR2: SGDLS and YYNGEE. The CDR3 contains 13 residues.

The chain combines TRBV27 with TRBJ2-7, with 9 bases identical to TRBD2. Trimming took 4 bases from V and 5 from J; bases not matched to a gene: 9. From germline, CDR1 is MNHEY and CDR2 SMNVEV (reference sequence). CDR3 length: 15 amino acids. As DNA, the CDR3 is TGTGCCAGCAGTTCCCTCAGCGGGGGGAGGAACGAGCAGTACTTC. Translation gives CASSSLSGGRNEQYF.

The chain is built from TRBV27 and TRBJ1-1; TRBD1 might be the D (6 bases). CDR1 and CDR2 from the germline V gene are MNHEY and SMNVEV (reference sequence). The V and J ends lost 5 bases and 7 bases respectively, with 11 bases between them. The CDR3 sequence is 12 residues long. The CDR3 nucleotides read TGTGCCAGCAGTACAGGGATAGGTGAAGCTTTCTTT. Amino acid sequence: CASSTGIGEAFF.

The genes are TRBV4-3 and TRBJ1-6; D gene unclear. Germline assignment: CDR1 LGHNA and CDR2 YSLEER. V shed 0 bases and J shed 7 bases, with 13 bases lying between them. The CDR3 runs 16 residues. CDR3 bases: TGCGCCAGCAGCCAAGATCTAGTGGGCTTGAATTCACCCCTCCACTTT. Translated: CASSQDLVGLNSPLHF.

This chain joins TRBV2 and TRBJ1-1, with 8 bases lining up with TRBD1. The V and J ends lost 10 bases and 1 base, in that order; junction bases with no gene match: 8. CDR1 is SNHLY, CDR2 FYNNEI, per germline. The CDR3 covers 14 residues. The CDR3 DNA follows: TGTGCCACCCAGGGGGACAGGACGAACACTGAAGCTTTCTTT. It encodes CATQGDRTNTEAFF. Full variable domain (missing parts from reference TRBV2 and TRBJ1-1): EPEVTQTPSHQVTQMGQEVILRCVPISNHLYFYWYRQILGQKVEFLVSFYNNEISEKSEIFDDQFSVERPDGSNFTLKIRSTKLEDSAMYFCATQGDRTNTEAFFGQGTRLTVV.

The chain employs TRBV12-3 or TRBV12-4 and TRBJ1-1; D is unclear. The ends were cut back, 6 bases at V and 0 bases at J, with 8 bases in the middle. This CDR3 contains 13 residues. DNA of the CDR3: TGTGCCAGCAGCCGGGTTCTGAACACTGAAGCTTTCTTT. Amino acids: CASSRVLNTEAFF.

The chain uses TRBV7-9 and TRBJ1-4; TRBD1 aligns across 11 bases. The germline CDR1 and CDR2 sequences are SEHNR and FQNEAQ (reference sequence). The junction had 2 bases not matched to a gene; V was cut back by 0 bases and J by 8 bases. This CDR3 region has 15 residues. DNA for the CDR3: TGTGCCAGCAGCTTAGCGGGACAGGGGGGCGAAAAACTGTTTTTT. Its translation: CASSLAGQGGEKLFF.

The chain links TRBV9 to TRBJ2-3; 9 bases align to TRBD2. The germline V gene has CDR1 SGDLS and CDR2 YYNGEE. This CDR3 has 14 residues. V was pared by 7 bases and J by 3 bases, with 6 bases of the junction left unmatched. CDR3 nucleotides: TGTGCCAGCGGTGCGGGGGGGTGGACAGATACGCAGTATTTT. This encodes CASGAGGWTDTQYF.

The rearrangement links TRBV29-1 to TRBJ2-1; no clear D gene. This CDR3 is built from 12 residues. V was cut by 7 bases and J by 4 bases, with 11 bases left in between. Per the germline V gene, CDR1 is SQVTM and CDR2 is ANQGSEA. CDR3 in amino acids: CSADKSYNEQFF. CDR3 sequence (DNA): TGCAGCGCAGATAAGAGTTACAATGAGCAGTTCTTC.

The chain recombines TRBV14 with TRBJ2-5; D might be TRBD2 (5 bases). The CDR3 extends over 14 amino acids. V lost 4 bases to trimming and J lost 4 bases, with 13 bases between them. Germline V gene data show CDR1 as SGHDN and CDR2 as FVKESK. The DNA for the CDR3 is TGTGCCAGCAGCCCCCGCGGGCCGGGAGAGACCCAGTACTTC. Translation gives CASSPRGPGETQYF.

The count of this clone is one. The J gene is TRBJ2-7, the V gene TRBV5-6; D gene ambiguous. Trimming shortened V by 0 bases and J by 2 bases, and 9 bases separated the two germline ends. The CDR3 loop spans 14 amino acids. Germline values: CDR1 SGHDT, CDR2 YYEEEE. CDR3: CASSLGGITYEQYF. Here the CDR3 DNA reads TGTGCCAGCAGCTTGGGTGGGATCACCTACGAGCAGTACTTC.